The rows below give T cell receptor beta chains drawn from one sample of a study of shared T cell receptors in the human thymus. Assay used: immunoSEQ multiplex PCR; TCRdb lists only in-frame clones, some missing. Among roughly 660,000 clones listed, over 75% were seen once. These same data were also listed under a study on human thymus T cells.

Sample: thymocytes. These receptors were obtained from a boy in the first two years of life with a congenital heart defect. Both conserved end residues are part of each CDR3. The D gene is left open where the match is weak. Where a row states a size, it is once, few, many or the class of an expanded clone; other rows omit it.

d_gene: -; v_gene: TRBV5-1; abundance: -; len: 13; j_gene: TRBJ2-4; CDR3nt: TGCGCCAGCAGCTTGGACGGGGATATCATTCAGTACTTC; CDR3aa: CASSLDGDIIQYF
d_gene: -; v_gene: TRBV6-1; abundance: -; len: 15; j_gene: TRBJ1-4; CDR3nt: TGTGCCAGCAGTGAAGCGGGCCATCTGAGGGGGAAACTGTTTTTT; CDR3aa: CASSEAGHLRGKLFF
d_gene: TRBD1; v_gene: TRBV27; abundance: -; len: 16; j_gene: TRBJ2-2; CDR3nt: TGTGCCAGCACCCTGGGGGGGACAGGGTATCCCGGGGAGCTGTTTTTT; CDR3aa: CASTLGGTGYPGELFF
d_gene: -; v_gene: TRBV1; abundance: -; len: 16; j_gene: TRBJ1-1; CDR3nt: TGCACCAGCAGCCACTGGGGCCGGATGAGGAACACTGAAGCTTTCTTT; CDR3aa: CTSSHWGRMRNTEAFF
d_gene: -; v_gene: TRBV7-9; abundance: -; len: 12; j_gene: TRBJ2-7; CDR3nt: TGTGCCACTGAACAAAGCTCCTACGAGCAGTACTTC; CDR3aa: CATEQSSYEQYF
d_gene: TRBD1; v_gene: TRBV4-3; abundance: -; len: 19; j_gene: TRBJ1-2; CDR3nt: TGCGCCAGCAGCCAAGGCACTCCCACACTCGACAGGGTGCCTAATGGCTACACCTTC; CDR3aa: CASSQGTPTLDRVPNGYTF
d_gene: TRBD2; v_gene: TRBV4-2; abundance: -; len: 17; j_gene: TRBJ2-1; CDR3nt: TGTGCCAGCAGCCAAGAGGTCGGCGGGAGAATCTACAATGAGCAGTTCTTC; CDR3aa: CASSQEVGGRIYNEQFF
d_gene: -; v_gene: TRBV5-1; abundance: -; len: 15; j_gene: TRBJ2-1; CDR3nt: TGCGCCAGCAGCTTGGACAGGGCAATTGGCAATGAGCAGTTCTTC; CDR3aa: CASSLDRAIGNEQFF
d_gene: TRBD1; v_gene: TRBV19; abundance: -; len: 17; j_gene: TRBJ2-5; CDR3nt: TGTGCCAGTAGTATGGACGGGACAGGGGATGGCCGGCAGACCCAGTACTTC; CDR3aa: CASSMDGTGDGRQTQYF
d_gene: -; v_gene: TRBV11-2; abundance: -; len: 16; j_gene: TRBJ2-2; CDR3nt: TGTGCCAGCAGCTTAGGGGGACTGCCGATTACCGGGGAGCTGTTTTTT; CDR3aa: CASSLGGLPITGELFF
d_gene: -; v_gene: TRBV27; abundance: -; len: 14; j_gene: TRBJ1-5; CDR3nt: TGTGCCAGCAGTTTAGGTCGGAGGGATCAGCCCCAGCATTTT; CDR3aa: CASSLGRRDQPQHF
d_gene: TRBD1; v_gene: TRBV13; abundance: -; len: 12; j_gene: TRBJ1-1; CDR3nt: TGTGCCAGCAGCTACGGACAGGGCGTAGCTTTCTTT; CDR3aa: CASSYGQGVAFF
d_gene: TRBD1; v_gene: TRBV25-1; abundance: once; len: 15; j_gene: TRBJ2-3; CDR3nt: TGTGCCAGCAGTGAATCCGGGACAGGGGGAGACACGCAGTATTTT; CDR3aa: CASSESGTGGDTQYF
d_gene: TRBD1; v_gene: TRBV11-2; abundance: -; len: 16; j_gene: TRBJ1-5; CDR3nt: TGTGCCAGCAGCTTAGGCTGGGGACAGGGGGTCGGGCCCCAGCATTTT; CDR3aa: CASSLGWGQGVGPQHF
d_gene: -; v_gene: TRBV28; abundance: -; len: 17; j_gene: TRBJ2-5; CDR3nt: TGTGCCACCTTGATGGAGGGGCCCAAAACTTACCAAGAGACCCAGTACTTC; CDR3aa: CATLMEGPKTYQETQYF